The clone carrying this T cell receptor beta chain was seen many times. What it recognizes is unknown. This entry belongs to a study of T cells in Graves' hyperthyroidism and ophthalmopathy. Broader study findings: Ophthalmopathy was identified by the model a median around 6.9 months ahead of onset.

Absent ophthalmopathy progression within 18 months defined stable Graves' hyperthyroidism. Fresh peripheral blood, approximately 10 ml, was the source of the PBMCs. CDR3 size: 13 residues. Trimming took off 6 bases at V and 7 bases at J, with 14 bases between the two ends. RNA transcripts served as the template for amplifying TCR beta CDR3 regions. The TCR CDR3 first-round RT-PCR relied on the HTBI primer set. MiXCR was run by TCRdb on the multiplex PCR reads, yielding one entry per CDR3 protein. The sample lists about 740,000 distinct CDR3 sequences; 11% to 15% were seen once. V and J are TRBV12-3 or TRBV12-4 and TRBJ2-3; tentatively, D is TRBD1 or TRBD2 (5 bases each). This TCR was recovered from a woman younger than 30 with Graves' hyperthyroidism. The sample consisted of blood. The CDR3 loop is CASSSGRTHTQYF. As DNA, the CDR3 is TGTGCCAGCAGCTCGGGGCGAACCCATACGCAGTATTTT.